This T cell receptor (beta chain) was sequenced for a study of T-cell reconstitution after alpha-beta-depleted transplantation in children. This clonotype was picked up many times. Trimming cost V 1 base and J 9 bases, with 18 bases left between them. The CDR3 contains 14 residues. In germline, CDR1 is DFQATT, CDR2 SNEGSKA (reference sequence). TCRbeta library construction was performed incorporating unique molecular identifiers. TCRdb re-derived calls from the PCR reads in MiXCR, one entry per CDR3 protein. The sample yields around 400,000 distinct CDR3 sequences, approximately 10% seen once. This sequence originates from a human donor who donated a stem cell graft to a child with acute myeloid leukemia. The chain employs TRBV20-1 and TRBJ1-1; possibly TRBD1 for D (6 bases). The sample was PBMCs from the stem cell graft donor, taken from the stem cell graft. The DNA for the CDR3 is TGCAGTGCTAGAGCAGGGGAATCGGACGTGAAAGCTTTCTTT. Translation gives CSARAGESDVKAFF.